This T cell receptor (beta chain) was observed in a study of T cell responses to AZD1222 COVID-19 vaccine. Study results and limitations: Increases in Spike-specific TCR breadth and depth were seen after two AZD1222 doses. Clonal diversity may have been underestimated in mostly white British donors. Reportedly, nearly half of unique spike TCRs recognized epitopes outside B.1.351/B.1.1.7 mutations. Samples come after the peak T cell response, not at day 14.

Of note for this clone: Its antigen is unidentified.

Sequenced by immunoSEQ multiplex PCR; TCRdb stores in-frame clones only, minus some. The sample includes fewer than 200,000 clones, around 90% of them seen just once. Trimming removed 6 bases from V and 5 bases from J, with 18 bases in between. The germline V gene has CDR1 SEHNR and CDR2 FQNEAQ (reference sequence). The CDR3 is 15 amino acids. The rearrangement joins TRBV7-9 to TRBJ2-3; D gene ambiguous. The receptor's source is an adult in good health. The specimen was peripheral blood, collected on day 0 of AZD1222 vaccination. CDR3 nucleotides: TGTGCCAGCAGTTTAACGGGCCTAGAGAGAGATACGCAGTATTTT. This encodes CASSLTGLERDTQYF.